This entry concerns a single T cell receptor beta chain. The data were obtained in a study of lymphopenia after photon versus proton radiotherapy. CDR1 MGHDK and CDR2 SYGVNS come from the germline V gene. V gave up 3 bases and J gave up 4 bases, with 6 bases separating them. The CDR3 runs 13 residues. Sequencing was performed with immunoSEQ multiplex PCR; in TCRdb, only in-frame clones are kept and a portion is missing. The repertoire holds approximately 65,000 clones, with about nine tenths as singletons. V gene TRBV25-1 combines with J gene TRBJ1-4, with no clear D. Sequenced material: peripheral blood, taken from a patient treated with proton-based radiotherapy. This sequence was found in a man older than 75 with esophageal cancer. The CDR3, as DNA: TGTGCCAGCAGTGACGGCGGTAATGAAAAACTGTTTTTT. It encodes CASSDGGNEKLFF.